This T cell receptor beta chain is from a study of regulatory T cells in long-lasting Graves disease. Across the study: Persistent Graves' disease meant over 5 years of antithyroid drugs with positive TSH receptor antibodies.

This clonotype was detected ten times or more. Its antigen is not identified. HTBI primers from iRepertoire and Arm-PCR of CDR3 regions yielded the TCR beta libraries. Each CDR3 protein gets one entry after TCRdb re-called the multiplex PCR reads with MiXCR. The sample yields around 460,000 distinct CDR3 sequences, under 25% seen once. Time point here: persistent/refractory GD, antithyroid drugs over 5 years with positive TRAb. After RNA was extracted from PBMCs, the TCR library was made from it. Study-level findings and limits: Persistent cases favored TRBV28, TRBJ1-2 and TRBJ2-5. Persistent Graves' patients showed a TCR diversity that was lower than that of newly diagnosed ones.

This CDR3 has 13 amino acids. Trimming pared 3 bases from V and 4 bases from J, leaving 9 bases between. Germline V gene lookup returns CDR1 SGHAT and CDR2 FQNNGV. V usage is TRBV11-2 and J usage is TRBJ1-1; no firm D call. The TCR comes from a female donor with Graves disease. This sample comprised peripheral blood mononuclear cells (PBMCs), obtained when the disease was refractory, from a patient treated with antithyroid drugs. CDR3 nucleotides: TGTGCCAGCAGCTTGCAGGTCGGCACTGAAGCTTTCTTT. This gives the protein CASSLQVGTEAFF.